The rows below give T cell receptor beta chains drawn from one sample of a study of T cell clonotyping in hematopoietic cell transplantation. Clones were read by immunoSEQ multiplex PCR, and TCRdb kept only the in-frame ones, dropping some. The data hold roughly 27,000 clones, with more than 90% observed a single time. Sequencing was performed on peripheral blood mononuclear cells. These receptors all stem from a man in his fifties or sixties in good health. Some clones in this sample may be carry-over from other donors' samples. Each CDR3 is given with its conserved first and last residue. The order of the fields is CDR3 DNA, CDR3 protein, clone size, J gene, D gene, CDR3 length, V gene. A D gene is named only where the DNA matches it firmly. Clone sizes are given selectively: once, few, many, or a class where the clone is expanded.

TGTGCCAGCAGTGGCTCCGTATGGGAATACACCTTC	CASSGSVWEYTF	-	TRBJ1-2	-	12	TRBV6-1
TGTGCCAGCAGCTCCCAGGGCGGAGGTTCGACCGGGGAGCTGTTTTTT	CASSSQGGGSTGELFF	-	TRBJ2-2	-	16	TRBV5-8
TGCGCCAGCAGCCGGGACAGGGGGAACACTGAAGCTTTCTTT	CASSRDRGNTEAFF	-	TRBJ1-1	TRBD1	14	TRBV5-1
TGTGCCAGCAGCTTAGGGACAGGGATCTACGAGCAGTACTTC	CASSLGTGIYEQYF	-	TRBJ2-7	TRBD1	14	TRBV7-2
TGTGCCAGCAGCTCCGTTGAAAAACTGTTTTTT	CASSSVEKLFF	-	TRBJ1-4	-	11	TRBV7-9
TGCGCCAGCAGCCAAGATCCCGGACAGGTTGTTAATCAGCCCCAGCATTTT	CASSQDPGQVVNQPQHF	-	TRBJ1-5	TRBD1	17	TRBV4-1
TGTGCCAGCTCACCAGAAGAGACCCAGTACTTC	CASSPEETQYF	-	TRBJ2-5	-	11	TRBV18
TGCGCCAGCAGCCAAGATACCGGGGTATCTGGCTACACCTTC	CASSQDTGVSGYTF	-	TRBJ1-2	-	14	TRBV4-3
TGTGCCAGCAGCGTAGCTGCGACACTTTTTCACACAGATACGCAGTATTTT	CASSVAATLFHTDTQYF	-	TRBJ2-3	-	17	TRBV9
TGTGCCTGGAGTGTAACCGGACGAAATCAGCCCCAGCATTTT	CAWSVTGRNQPQHF	few	TRBJ1-5	-	14	TRBV30
TGTGCCTGCTCCAATTCACCCCTCCACTTT	CACSNSPLHF	-	TRBJ1-6	-	10	TRBV6-4
TGTGCCTGGAGGCATCCGGACATCAGGTCCGGTGAGCAGTTCTTC	CAWRHPDIRSGEQFF	-	TRBJ2-1	-	15	TRBV30
TGTGCCCGCTCACAGGGCGGGTATGGCTACACCTTC	CARSQGGYGYTF	-	TRBJ1-2	-	12	TRBV28
TGTGCCAGCTCTACGGGGGACAGTCCTGGAAACACCATATATTTT	CASSTGDSPGNTIYF	once	TRBJ1-3	TRBD1	15	TRBV6-6
TGTGCCTGGAAGACAGAGGTCGGAGGCTACACCTTC	CAWKTEVGGYTF	-	TRBJ1-2	-	12	TRBV30
TGTGCCAGCAGCTTACAGGGGAAGGGCAATCAGCCCCAGCATTTT	CASSLQGKGNQPQHF	once	TRBJ1-5	TRBD1	15	TRBV5-4
TGTGCCAGCAGCTATGGGACAGGAGTTACCTACGAGCAGTACTTC	CASSYGTGVTYEQYF	-	TRBJ2-7	TRBD1	15	TRBV5-4
TGCGCCAGCAGCCAAGGACAGGGTGTCATTACAGATACGCAGTATTTT	CASSQGQGVITDTQYF	-	TRBJ2-3	TRBD1	16	TRBV4-1
TGTGCCAGCAGTTACTCCACGAGCGGCCTCGTGGGCTACACCTTC	CASSYSTSGLVGYTF	-	TRBJ1-2	-	15	TRBV6-6
TGCGCCAGCAGCCACCTTAGCGGGGGGGCGGGCACCGGGGAGCTGTTTTTT	CASSHLSGGAGTGELFF	-	TRBJ2-2	TRBD2	17	TRBV4-1
TGTGCCACCGTGGGAGAGGGCGCGCAGTATTTT	CATVGEGAQYF	-	TRBJ2-3	-	11	TRBV6-6
TGTGCCAGCAGCTTGGGTCCAAATCAAGAGACCCAGTACTTC	CASSLGPNQETQYF	-	TRBJ2-5	-	14	TRBV7-6
TGTGCCAGCAGTCGGGACTACAATCAGCCCCAGCATTTT	CASSRDYNQPQHF	-	TRBJ1-5	-	13	TRBV27
TGTGCCAGCAACCCGACAGGCATGAACACTGAAGCTTTCTTT	CASNPTGMNTEAFF	-	TRBJ1-1	-	14	TRBV28
TGCGCCAGCAGCCAAGATCCGGGACAGGGGGATTTCGGCAATCAGCCCCAGCATTTT	CASSQDPGQGDFGNQPQHF	-	TRBJ1-5	TRBD1	19	TRBV4-3
TGTGCCAGCAGCCATTTGGACAGGGCGGCTAACTATGGCTACACCTTC	CASSHLDRAANYGYTF	-	TRBJ1-2	TRBD1	16	TRBV4-2
TGCGCCAGCAGTGTGGGGCCGGGACAGAGAGCTAACTATGGCTACACCTTC	CASSVGPGQRANYGYTF	-	TRBJ1-2	TRBD1	17	TRBV10-1
TGCGCCAGCAGTTACCGACTAAGATCGCAAAGTCGGGCCAACGTCCTGACTTTC	CASSYRLRSQSRANVLTF	-	TRBJ2-6	-	18	TRBV10-1
TGTGCCAGCAGGAGGGGGGGAATGGAGACCCAGTACTTC	CASRRGGMETQYF	-	TRBJ2-5	-	13	TRBV2
TGTGCCAGTAGTGACCCTAAGTGGACCGGGGAGCTGTTTTTT	CASSDPKWTGELFF	-	TRBJ2-2	-	14	TRBV19
TGTGCCAGCAGCGGACTAGGTAGCTCCTACGAGCAGTACTTC	CASSGLGSSYEQYF	once	TRBJ2-7	TRBD2	14	TRBV6-1
TGTGCCAGCAGTGAGTGGCAGGGCTACGAGCAGTACTTC	CASSEWQGYEQYF	-	TRBJ2-7	-	13	TRBV6-1
TGTGCCAGCAGCTTGGCGGGGGGGAACTATGGCTACACCTTC	CASSLAGGNYGYTF	-	TRBJ1-2	-	14	TRBV5-4